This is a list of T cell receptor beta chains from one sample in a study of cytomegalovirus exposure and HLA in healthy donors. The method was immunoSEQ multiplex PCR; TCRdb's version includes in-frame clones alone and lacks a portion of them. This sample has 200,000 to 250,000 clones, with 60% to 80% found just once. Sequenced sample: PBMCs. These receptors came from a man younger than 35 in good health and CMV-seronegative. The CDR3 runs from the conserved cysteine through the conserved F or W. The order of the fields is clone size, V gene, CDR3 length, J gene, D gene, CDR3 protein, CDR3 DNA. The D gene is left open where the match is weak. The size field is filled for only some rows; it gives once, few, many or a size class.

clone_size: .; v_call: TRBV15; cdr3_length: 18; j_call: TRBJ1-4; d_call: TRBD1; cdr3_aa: CATSTAGQVPFPNEKLFF; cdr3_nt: TGTGCCACCAGCACGGCGGGACAGGTACCTTTCCCCAATGAAAAACTGTTTTTT
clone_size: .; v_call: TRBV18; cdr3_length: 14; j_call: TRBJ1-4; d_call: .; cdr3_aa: CASSPRGRNEKLFF; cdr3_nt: TGTGCCAGCTCACCAAGGGGTAGGAATGAAAAACTGTTTTTT
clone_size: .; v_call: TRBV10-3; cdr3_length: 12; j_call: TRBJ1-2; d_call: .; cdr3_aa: CAIQGGLPGYTF; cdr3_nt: TGTGCCATCCAAGGAGGGCTTCCCGGCTACACCTTC
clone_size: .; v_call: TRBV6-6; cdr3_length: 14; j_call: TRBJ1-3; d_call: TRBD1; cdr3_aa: CASSWTGTGNTIYF; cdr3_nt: TGTGCCAGCAGCTGGACAGGGACTGGAAACACCATATATTTT
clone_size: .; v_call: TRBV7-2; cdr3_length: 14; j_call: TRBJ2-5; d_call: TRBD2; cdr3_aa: CASSFAWGGETQYF; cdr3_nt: TGTGCCAGCAGCTTCGCCTGGGGGGGAGAGACCCAGTACTTC
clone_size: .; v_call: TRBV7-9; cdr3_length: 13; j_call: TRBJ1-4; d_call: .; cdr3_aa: CASSLEQGAKLFF; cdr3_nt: TGTGCCAGCAGCTTAGAACAGGGCGCAAAACTGTTTTTT
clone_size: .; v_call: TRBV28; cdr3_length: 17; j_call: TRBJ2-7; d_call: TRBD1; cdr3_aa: CASSLGWGTASSYEQYF; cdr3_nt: TGTGCCAGCAGTTTGGGATGGGGGACAGCCAGCTCCTACGAGCAGTACTTC
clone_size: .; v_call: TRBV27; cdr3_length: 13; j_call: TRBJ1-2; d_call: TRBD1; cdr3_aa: CASSWDSLSYYTF; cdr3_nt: TGTGCCAGCAGCTGGGACAGCCTTTCCTACTACACCTTC
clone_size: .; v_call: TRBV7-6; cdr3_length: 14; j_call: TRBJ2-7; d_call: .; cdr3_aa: CASSFWRFSLKQYF; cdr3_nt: TGTGCCAGCAGCTTCTGGCGGTTCAGCCTAAAGCAGTACTTC
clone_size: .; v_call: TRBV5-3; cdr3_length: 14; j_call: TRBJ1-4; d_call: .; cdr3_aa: CASPRQGFLEKLFF; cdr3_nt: TGTGCCAGCCCTCGCCAGGGGTTTCTGGAAAAACTGTTTTTT
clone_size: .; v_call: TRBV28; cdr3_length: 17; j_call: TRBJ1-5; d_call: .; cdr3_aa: CASSFVAASTSNQPQHF; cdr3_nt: TGTGCCAGCAGTTTTGTAGCAGCCAGTACTAGCAATCAGCCCCAGCATTTT
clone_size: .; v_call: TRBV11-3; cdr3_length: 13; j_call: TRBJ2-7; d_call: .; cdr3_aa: CASSLYTSYEQYF; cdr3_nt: TGTGCCAGCAGCCTTTACACCTCCTACGAGCAGTACTTC
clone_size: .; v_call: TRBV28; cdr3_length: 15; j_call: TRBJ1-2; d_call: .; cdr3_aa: CASSLQGQYVYGYTF; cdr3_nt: TGTGCCAGCAGTTTACAAGGACAGTACGTCTATGGCTACACCTTC
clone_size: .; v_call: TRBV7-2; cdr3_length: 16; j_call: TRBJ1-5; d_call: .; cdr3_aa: CASSPQARGLGQPQHF; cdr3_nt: TGTGCCAGCAGCCCCCAGGCCCGAGGGTTAGGGCAGCCCCAGCATTTT
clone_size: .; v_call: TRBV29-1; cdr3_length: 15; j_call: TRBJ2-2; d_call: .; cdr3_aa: CSVGPPGQNTGELFF; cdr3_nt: TGCAGCGTTGGACCTCCGGGACAGAACACCGGGGAGCTGTTTTTT
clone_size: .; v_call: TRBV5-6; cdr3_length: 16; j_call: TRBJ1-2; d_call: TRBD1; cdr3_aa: CASSLVGDRGFYGYTF; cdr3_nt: TGTGCCAGCAGCTTGGTTGGTGACAGGGGATTCTATGGCTACACCTTC
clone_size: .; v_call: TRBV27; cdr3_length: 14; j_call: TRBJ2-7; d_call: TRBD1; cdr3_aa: CASSPYRGSFEQYF; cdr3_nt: TGTGCCAGCAGTCCCTACAGGGGTTCTTTCGAGCAGTACTTC
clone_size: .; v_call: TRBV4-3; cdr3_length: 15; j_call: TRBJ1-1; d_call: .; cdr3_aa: CASSQDSRLNTEAFF; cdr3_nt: TGCGCCAGCAGCCAAGATAGCAGACTGAACACTGAAGCTTTCTTT
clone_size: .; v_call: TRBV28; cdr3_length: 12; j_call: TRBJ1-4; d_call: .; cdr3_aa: CASSFYRGKLFF; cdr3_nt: TGTGCCAGCAGTTTCTACCGGGGAAAACTGTTTTTT
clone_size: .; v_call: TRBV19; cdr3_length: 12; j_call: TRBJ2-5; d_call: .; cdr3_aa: CASGPAGETQYF; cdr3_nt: TGTGCCAGTGGGCCGGCTGGAGAGACCCAGTACTTC
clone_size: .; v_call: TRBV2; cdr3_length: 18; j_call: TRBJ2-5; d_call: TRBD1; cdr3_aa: CASSDWDSSPPGLETQYF; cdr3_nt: TGTGCCAGCAGTGATTGGGACAGCAGCCCCCCGGGCTTAGAGACCCAGTACTTC
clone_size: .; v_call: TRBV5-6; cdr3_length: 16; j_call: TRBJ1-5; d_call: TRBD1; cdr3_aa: CASSLGTGQAGGPQHF; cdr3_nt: TGTGCCAGCAGCTTGGGGACTGGACAGGCTGGGGGGCCCCAGCATTTT
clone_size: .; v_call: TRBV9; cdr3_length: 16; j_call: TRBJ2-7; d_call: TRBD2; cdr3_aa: CASSPGLAGLSYEQYF; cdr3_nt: TGTGCCAGCAGCCCGGGACTAGCGGGCCTCTCCTACGAGCAGTACTTC
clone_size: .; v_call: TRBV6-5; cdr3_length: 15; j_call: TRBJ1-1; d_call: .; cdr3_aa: CASSYYPGARTEAFF; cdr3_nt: TGTGCCAGCAGTTATTATCCAGGGGCAAGAACTGAAGCTTTCTTT
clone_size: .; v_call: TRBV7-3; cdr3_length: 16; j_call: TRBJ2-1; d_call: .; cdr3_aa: CASSLWAGPPYNEQFF; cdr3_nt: TGTGCCAGCAGCTTATGGGCAGGTCCTCCCTACAATGAGCAGTTCTTC
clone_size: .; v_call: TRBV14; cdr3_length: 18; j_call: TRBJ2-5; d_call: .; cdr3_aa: CASSPRLLGSPLEETQYF; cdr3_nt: TGTGCCAGCAGCCCCCGACTACTCGGCTCGCCGTTAGAAGAGACCCAGTACTTC
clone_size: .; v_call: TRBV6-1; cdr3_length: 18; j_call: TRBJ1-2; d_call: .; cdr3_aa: CASSDPTRGIGRNYGYTF; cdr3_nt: TGTGCCAGCAGTGATCCGACTCGGGGGATAGGACGAAACTATGGCTACACCTTC
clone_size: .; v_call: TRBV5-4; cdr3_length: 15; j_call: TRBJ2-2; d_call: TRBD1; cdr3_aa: CASSVPGQGAGELFF; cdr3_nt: TGTGCCAGCAGCGTACCGGGACAGGGGGCCGGGGAGCTGTTTTTT
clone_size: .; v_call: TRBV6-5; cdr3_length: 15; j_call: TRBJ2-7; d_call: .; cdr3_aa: CASSYSRQDSYEQYF; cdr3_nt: TGTGCCAGCAGTTACTCGAGACAGGACTCCTACGAGCAGTACTTC
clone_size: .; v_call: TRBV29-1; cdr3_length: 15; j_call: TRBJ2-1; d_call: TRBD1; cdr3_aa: CSVEVQGALGDEQFF; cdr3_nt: TGCAGCGTTGAAGTACAGGGGGCGCTGGGCGATGAGCAGTTCTTC
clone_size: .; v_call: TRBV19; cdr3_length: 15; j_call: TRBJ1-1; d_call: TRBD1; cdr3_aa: CASFQNRQGNTEAFF; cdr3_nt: TGTGCCAGTTTTCAAAATCGACAGGGGAACACTGAAGCTTTCTTT
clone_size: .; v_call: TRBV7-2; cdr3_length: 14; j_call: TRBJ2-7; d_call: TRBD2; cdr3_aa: CASSLGRGASEQYF; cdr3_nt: TGTGCCAGCAGCTTAGGGCGGGGGGCATCGGAGCAGTACTTC
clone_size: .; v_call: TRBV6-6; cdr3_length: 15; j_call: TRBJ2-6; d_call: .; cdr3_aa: CASSRLIAGANVLTF; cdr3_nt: TGTGCCAGCAGCCGCCTGATAGCCGGGGCCAACGTCCTGACTTTC
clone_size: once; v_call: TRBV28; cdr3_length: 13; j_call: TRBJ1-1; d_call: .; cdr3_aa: CASSFPDSTEAFF; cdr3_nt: TGTGCCAGCAGTTTCCCTGACTCCACTGAAGCTTTCTTT
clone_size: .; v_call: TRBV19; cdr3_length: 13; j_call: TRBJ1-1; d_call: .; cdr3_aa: CASSSNKNTEAFF; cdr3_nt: TGTGCCAGTAGTAGCAACAAGAACACTGAAGCTTTCTTT
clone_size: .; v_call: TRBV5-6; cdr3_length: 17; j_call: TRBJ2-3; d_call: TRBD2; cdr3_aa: CASSLLAGGTSTDTQYF; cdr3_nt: TGTGCCAGCAGCTTACTAGCGGGGGGAACTAGCACAGATACGCAGTATTTT
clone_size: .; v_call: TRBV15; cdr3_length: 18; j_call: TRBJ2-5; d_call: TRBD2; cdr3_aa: CATSSDTSGGFRQETQYF; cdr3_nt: TGTGCCACCAGCAGTGATACTAGCGGGGGGTTTCGCCAAGAGACCCAGTACTTC
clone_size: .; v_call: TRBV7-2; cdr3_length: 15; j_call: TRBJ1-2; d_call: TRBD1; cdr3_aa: CASSLALTGVRGYTF; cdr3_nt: TGTGCCAGCAGCTTAGCGCTGACAGGGGTGCGGGGCTACACCTTC
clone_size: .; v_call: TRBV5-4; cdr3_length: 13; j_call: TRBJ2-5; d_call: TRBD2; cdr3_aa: CASSLQLAETQYF; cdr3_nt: TGTGCCAGCAGCTTGCAACTAGCGGAGACCCAGTACTTC
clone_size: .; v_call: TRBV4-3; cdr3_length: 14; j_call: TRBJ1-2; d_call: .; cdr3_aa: CASSQDGQTYGYTF; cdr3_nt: TGCGCCAGCAGCCAAGATGGACAGACCTATGGCTACACCTTC
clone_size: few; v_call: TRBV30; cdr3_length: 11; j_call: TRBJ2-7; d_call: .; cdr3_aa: CACGHSYEQYF; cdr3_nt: TGTGCCTGTGGACACTCCTACGAGCAGTACTTC
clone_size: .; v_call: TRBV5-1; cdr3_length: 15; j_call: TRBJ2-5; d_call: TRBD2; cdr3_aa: CASSLGTSGVETQYF; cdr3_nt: TGCGCCAGCAGCTTGGGGACTAGCGGGGTAGAGACCCAGTACTTC
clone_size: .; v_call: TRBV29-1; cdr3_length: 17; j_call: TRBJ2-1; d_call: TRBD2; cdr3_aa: CSVEDWTSGVSYNEQFF; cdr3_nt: TGCAGCGTTGAAGACTGGACTAGCGGGGTATCCTACAATGAGCAGTTCTTC
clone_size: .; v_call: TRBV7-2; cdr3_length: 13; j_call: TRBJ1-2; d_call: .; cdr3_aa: CASSLPEAYGYTF; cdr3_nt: TGTGCCAGCAGCTTACCCGAGGCCTATGGCTACACCTTC
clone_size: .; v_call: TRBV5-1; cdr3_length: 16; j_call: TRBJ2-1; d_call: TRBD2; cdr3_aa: CASSPRTSGNNNEQFF; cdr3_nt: TGCGCCAGCAGCCCCCGAACTAGCGGGAATAACAATGAGCAGTTCTTC
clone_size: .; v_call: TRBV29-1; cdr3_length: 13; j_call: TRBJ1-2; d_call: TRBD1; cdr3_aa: CSARDSLNYGYTF; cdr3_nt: TGCAGCGCCCGGGACAGCTTGAACTATGGCTACACCTTC
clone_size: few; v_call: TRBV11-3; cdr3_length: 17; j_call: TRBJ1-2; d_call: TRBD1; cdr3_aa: CASSLGYMGQGDYGYTF; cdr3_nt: TGTGCCAGCAGCTTAGGGTATATGGGACAGGGGGATTATGGCTACACCTTC
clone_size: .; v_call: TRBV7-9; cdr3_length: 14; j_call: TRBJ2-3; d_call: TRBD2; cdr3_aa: CASSLGGLAEAQYF; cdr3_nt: TGTGCCAGCAGCTTAGGGGGACTAGCCGAGGCGCAGTATTTT
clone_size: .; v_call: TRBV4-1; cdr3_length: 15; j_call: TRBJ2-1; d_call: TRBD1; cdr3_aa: CASSQMDRGINEQFF; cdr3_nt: TGCGCCAGCAGCCAGATGGACAGGGGTATCAATGAGCAGTTCTTC
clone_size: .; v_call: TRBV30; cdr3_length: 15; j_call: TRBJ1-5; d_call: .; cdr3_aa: CAWSARGGSNQPQHF; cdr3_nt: TGTGCCTGGAGCGCTAGGGGAGGCAGCAATCAGCCCCAGCATTTT
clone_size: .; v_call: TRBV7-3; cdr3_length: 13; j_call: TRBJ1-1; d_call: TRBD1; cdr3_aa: CASSSRTGGEAFF; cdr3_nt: TGTGCCAGCAGCTCCAGGACAGGGGGAGAAGCTTTCTTT